The rows below give T cell receptor beta chains drawn from one sample of a study of vaccination and CD4 T cells after COVID-19. MiXCR, applied by TCRdb to the PCR reads, yields one record per CDR3 protein. The data contain fewer than 15,000 distinct CDR3 sequences, around 60% of them singletons. For these TCRs, the target antigens are not known. The input for sequencing was cultured CD4+ T cells from blood, taken after SARS-CoV-2 vaccination. Receptor source: a human donor with COVID-19. Each CDR3 is given with its conserved first and last residue. The order of the fields is CDR3 protein, CDR3 DNA, V gene, J gene, clone size, D gene. D genes are given only for firm matches. Some rows mark clone size as missing; the rest say once, few, many or name a class of expanded clone.

CASIEGRVSGANVLTF	TGTGCCAGTATAGAGGGAAGGGTGTCTGGGGCCAACGTCCTGACTTTC	TRBV19	TRBJ2-6	once	-
CSASRGGRAEQYF	TGCAGTGCTAGTCGCGGGGGAAGGGCCGAGCAGTACTTC	TRBV20-1	TRBJ2-7	-	TRBD2
CASSPRPRDTEAFF	TGTGCCAGCAGCCCAAGACCCAGGGACACTGAAGCTTTCTTT	TRBV7-2	TRBJ1-1	-	-
CASSLLRDTNQPQHF	TGTGCCAGCAGCTTACTCCGGGACACGAATCAGCCCCAGCATTTT	TRBV7-2	TRBJ1-5	few	-
CASSRGLAGGGVEQYF	TGTGCCAGCAGTCGTGGACTAGCGGGGGGAGGTGTCGAGCAGTACTTC	TRBV27	TRBJ2-7	-	TRBD2
CASLTVRRGNSNYGYTF	TGTGCCAGCCTTACGGTCCGTCGGGGAAACTCTAACTATGGCTACACCTTC	TRBV6-1	TRBJ1-2	large	-
CSVEDLARTEAFF	TGCAGCGTTGAAGACCTTGCCCGGACTGAAGCTTTCTTT	TRBV29-1	TRBJ1-1	-	-
CASSKASGELFF	TGTGCCAGCTCCAAGGCGTCCGGGGAGCTGTTTTTT	TRBV18	TRBJ2-2	-	-
CASSSRGGSYTGELFF	TGTGCCAGCAGCTCCCGCGGGGGCAGCTACACCGGGGAGCTGTTTTTT	TRBV7-2	TRBJ2-2	-	-
CSANAGGGPYNEQFF	TGCAGTGCCAACGCCGGGGGGGGGCCCTACAATGAGCAGTTCTTC	TRBV20-1	TRBJ2-1	-	TRBD2
CSVVRNQETQYF	TGCAGCGTTGTAAGAAACCAAGAGACCCAGTACTTC	TRBV29-1	TRBJ2-5	-	-
CSVSTGIDQPQHF	TGCAGCGTATCAACCGGGATTGATCAGCCCCAGCATTTT	TRBV29-1	TRBJ1-5	few	-
CASSETGAQETQYF	TGTGCCAGCAGCGAAACCGGGGCCCAAGAGACCCAGTACTTC	TRBV7-9	TRBJ2-5	-	-
CASSLTGEKLFF	TGTGCCAGCAGCTTGACGGGGGAAAAACTGTTTTTT	TRBV5-4	TRBJ1-4	-	-
CASSKDRGGAADTQYF	TGTGCCAGCAGCAAAGATCGCGGGGGGGCTGCAGATACGCAGTATTTT	TRBV21-1	TRBJ2-3	-	-
CASSLQGAGYNEQFF	TGTGCCAGCAGTCTACAGGGGGCTGGATACAATGAGCAGTTCTTC	TRBV12-3/TRBV12-4	TRBJ2-1	-	TRBD1
CATSGGSGTNQPQHF	TGTGCCACCAGTGGGGGGTCGGGGACCAATCAGCCCCAGCATTTT	TRBV24-1	TRBJ1-5	-	-
CASSGGLTEAFF	TGTGCCAGCAGCGGGGGACTCACTGAAGCTTTCTTT	TRBV5-6	TRBJ1-1	-	-
CASNYRAGNTEAFF	TGTGCCAGCAACTATCGGGCAGGGAACACTGAAGCTTTCTTT	TRBV11-2	TRBJ1-1	-	-
CASRRGWALETQYF	TGTGCCAGCAGACGGGGTTGGGCCCTAGAGACCCAGTACTTC	TRBV6-1	TRBJ2-5	-	-
CASSLAGSSYNEQFF	TGTGCCAGCAGTCTGGCGGGGAGCTCCTACAATGAGCAGTTCTTC	TRBV6-1	TRBJ2-1	-	-
CAWSAGGSNYGYTF	TGTGCCTGGAGTGCGGGCGGATCTAACTATGGCTACACCTTC	TRBV30	TRBJ1-2	-	-
CASSDSQQLGELFF	TGTGCCAGCAGTGACTCGCAGCAATTAGGGGAGCTGTTTTTT	TRBV2	TRBJ2-2	-	-
CASRGGDYSNQPQHF	TGTGCCAGCAGGGGAGGGGATTATAGCAATCAGCCCCAGCATTTT	TRBV6-1	TRBJ1-5	few	-
CASSLMRVSNEKLFF	TGTGCCAGCAGCTTAATGAGGGTGTCTAATGAAAAACTGTTTTTT	TRBV7-3	TRBJ1-4	-	-
CASSPIPTGQETQYF	TGTGCCAGCAGCCCTATACCGACAGGGCAAGAGACCCAGTACTTC	TRBV7-3	TRBJ2-5	few	TRBD1
CATRKGAVLDNEQFF	TGTGCCACCCGGAAGGGGGCAGTTTTAGATAATGAGCAGTTCTTC	TRBV6-4	TRBJ2-1	-	TRBD1
CAIREVSGGITDTQYF	TGTGCCATCAGGGAAGTCAGCGGGGGTATAACAGATACGCAGTATTTT	TRBV10-3	TRBJ2-3	few	TRBD2
CASSTAGTGGYEQYF	TGTGCCAGCAGTACCGCCGGGACAGGGGGTTACGAGCAGTACTTC	TRBV6-1	TRBJ2-7	-	TRBD1
CASSLTGPSDSFNYGYTF	TGTGCCAGCAGCTTAACGGGTCCCTCCGACAGCTTTAACTATGGCTACACCTTC	TRBV7-3	TRBJ1-2	-	-
CASSPGTGGNQPQHF	TGTGCCAGCAGCCCCGGGACAGGGGGCAATCAGCCCCAGCATTTT	TRBV11-2	TRBJ1-5	-	TRBD1
CASSGWGLDYGYTF	TGTGCCAGCAGTGGTTGGGGTTTGGACTATGGCTACACCTTC	TRBV2	TRBJ1-2	-	-
CASSTKSEDTEAFF	TGTGCCAGCAGCACAAAGTCAGAAGATACTGAAGCTTTCTTT	TRBV11-2	TRBJ1-1	-	-
CASSREQGTGGYEQYF	TGTGCCAGCAGTCGCGAACAGGGGACGGGAGGCTACGAGCAGTACTTC	TRBV27	TRBJ2-7	-	-
CASSLQGPASGGGYTF	TGTGCCAGCAGTTTACAGGGGCCCGCTTCAGGAGGGGGCTACACCTTC	TRBV28	TRBJ1-2	-	-
CASSTRTGVGKETQYF	TGTGCCAGCAGCACGCGGACAGGGGTCGGGAAAGAGACCCAGTACTTC	TRBV21-1	TRBJ2-5	-	-
CASGKGLEQYF	TGTGCCAGTGGCAAGGGACTTGAGCAGTACTTC	TRBV2	TRBJ2-7	few	-
CATSDTTGTPGANVLTF	TGTGCCACCAGTGACACAACCGGGACACCTGGGGCCAACGTCCTGACTTTC	TRBV24-1	TRBJ2-6	few	-
CASRGKGLGQPQHF	TGTGCCAGCAGGGGGAAGGGGCTCGGGCAGCCCCAGCATTTT	TRBV6-1	TRBJ1-5	-	-
CASGTSALETQYF	TGTGCCAGCGGGACTAGCGCTTTAGAGACCCAGTACTTC	TRBV19	TRBJ2-5	few	TRBD2
CASRGPFSAYNEQFF	TGTGCCAGCAGGGGACCCTTCTCGGCCTACAATGAGCAGTTCTTC	TRBV27	TRBJ2-1	-	-
CSASGDSSYEQYF	TGCAGTGCTAGCGGGGATAGCTCCTACGAGCAGTACTTC	TRBV20-1	TRBJ2-7	-	-
CASSLDLINSYEQYF	TGCGCCAGCAGCTTGGACTTGATAAACTCCTACGAGCAGTACTTC	TRBV5-1	TRBJ2-7	-	-
CASSLGLAGGRGEAQYF	TGTGCCAGCAGCTTAGGACTAGCGGGGGGCCGAGGGGAGGCCCAGTACTTC	TRBV7-3	TRBJ2-5	-	TRBD2
CASRLAGETQYF	TGTGCCAGCAGGCTAGCAGGGGAGACCCAGTACTTC	TRBV2	TRBJ2-5	-	-
CATSSRRSDGYTF	TGTGCCACCAGCAGCCGTAGGTCCGATGGCTACACCTTC	TRBV15	TRBJ1-2	-	-
CASSPLPNANTGELFF	TGTGCCAGCTCACCATTACCGAACGCGAACACCGGGGAGCTGTTTTTT	TRBV18	TRBJ2-2	-	-